The present TCR beta chain was sequenced within a study of blood T cell repertoires in COVID-19. Study summary: PBMCs, B-cell-depleted T cells, or T cells were the source of the cDNA or gDNA that made up the material.

Trimming took 2 bases from V and 3 from J, leaving 10 bases between them. The CDR3 covers 14 residues. Germline V gives CDR1 SGDLS, CDR2 YYNGEE. This clone was observed a few times. Repertoires were generated with immunoSEQ multiplex PCR, while TCRdb's copy carries only in-frame clones and drops some. Of about 120,000 clones in the sample, approximately 74% were seen once. The sequenced material came from peripheral blood. The source is a woman aged 65 to 85 with acute or convalescent COVID-19. This chain links TRBV9 with TRBJ2-3, with a possible D match to TRBD2 (5 bases). This CDR3 is CASSVSDWTDTQYF. CDR3 sequence (DNA): TGTGCCAGCAGCGTTTCGGACTGGACAGATACGCAGTATTTT.